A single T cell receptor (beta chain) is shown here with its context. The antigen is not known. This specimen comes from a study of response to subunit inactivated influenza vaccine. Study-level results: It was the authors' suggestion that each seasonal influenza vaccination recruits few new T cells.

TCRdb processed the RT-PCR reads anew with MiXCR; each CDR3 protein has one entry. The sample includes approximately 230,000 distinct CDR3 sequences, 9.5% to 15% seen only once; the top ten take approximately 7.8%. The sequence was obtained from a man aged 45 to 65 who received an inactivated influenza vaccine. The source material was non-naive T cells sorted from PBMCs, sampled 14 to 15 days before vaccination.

The CDR3 is CASSFSRRETQYF. The CDR3 nucleotides are TGTGCCAGCAGTTTCTCTCGCAGGGAGACCCAGTACTTC. The chain uses TRBV12-3 or TRBV12-4 and TRBJ2-5; D remains unclear. Trimming pared 3 bases from V and 5 bases from J, leaving 10 bases between. CDR3 length equals 13 residues.